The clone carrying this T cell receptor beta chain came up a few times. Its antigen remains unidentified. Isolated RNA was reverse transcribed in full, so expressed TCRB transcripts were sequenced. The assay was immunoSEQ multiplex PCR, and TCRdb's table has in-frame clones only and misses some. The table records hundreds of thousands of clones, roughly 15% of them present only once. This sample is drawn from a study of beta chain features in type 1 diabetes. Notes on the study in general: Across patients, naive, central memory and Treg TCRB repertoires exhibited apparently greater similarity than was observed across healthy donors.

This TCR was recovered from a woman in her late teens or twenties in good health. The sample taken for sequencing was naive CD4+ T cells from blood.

The CDR3 DNA is TGTGCCAGCAGCTTGGCCGGCAATAGCGGGAGGGCCTTATTCAATGAGCAGTTCTTC. It yields the protein CASSLAGNSGRALFNEQFF. The chain recombines TRBV5-6 with TRBJ2-1, with TRBD2 matching 11 bases. The CDR3 runs 19 residues. Germline V lookup: CDR1 SGHDT, CDR2 YYEEEE. The V and J ends lost 0 bases and 6 bases, in that order; junction bases with no gene match: 14.